This T cell receptor (beta chain) was documented in a study of T-cell memory formation after mild COVID-19. Study information: TCR clustering was largely donor specific.

Trimming cost V 4 bases and J 5 bases; bases outside gene matches: 5. Germline values: CDR1 SGDLS, CDR2 YYNGEE. The CDR3 has 14 residues. Study results and limitations: Certain responding clones were present in pre-infection memory, suggesting participation of cross-reactive memory.

This clonotype has just a few counts. The antigen is not known. A single record per CDR3 protein comes from TCRdb applying MiXCR to the 5' RACE reads. The data hold some 210,000 distinct CDR3 sequences, with roughly 30% observed a single time. The source material was PBMCs or a T cell subset sorted from them (not recorded which). This TCR was recovered from an adult woman who had mild COVID-19 (a few samples of this study predate the infection). Cell type and time point are not known. The chain links TRBV9 to TRBJ2-7, with 11 positions matching TRBD2. CDR3 region: CASSPTSGGNEQYF. The CDR3 DNA follows: TGTGCCAGCAGCCCTACTAGCGGGGGTAACGAGCAGTACTTC.